This paragraph covers one T cell receptor (beta chain) sequence. These data originate in a study of blood T cell repertoires in COVID-19. Trimming cost V 5 bases and J 1 base, with 17 bases left between them. Germline CDR1 reads SQVTM; CDR2 reads ANQGSEA. The CDR3 is made up of 15 amino acids. The repertoire was sequenced with immunoSEQ multiplex PCR; TCRdb's copy has only in-frame clones and lacks some. This sample yields over 300,000 clones, of which 70% to 90% are seen a single time; around a tenth belongs to the top ten. The chain combines TRBV29-1 with TRBJ1-1; possibly TRBD1 for D (6 bases). The sequenced sample was PBMCs or T cells enriched from blood (not recorded which). The sequence was collected from a woman in her 40s who had recovered from COVID-19. DNA of the CDR3: TGCAGCGTTTTCTTCCCGGGACACAAGAACACTGAAGCTTTCTTT. Encoded protein: CSVFFPGHKNTEAFF. Full variable domain (missing parts from reference TRBV29-1 and TRBJ1-1): SAVISQKPSRDICQRGTSLTIQCQVDSQVTMMFWYRQQPGQSLTLIATANQGSEATYESGFVIDKFPISRPNLTFSTLTVSNMSPEDSSIYLCSVFFPGHKNTEAFFGQGTRLTVV.